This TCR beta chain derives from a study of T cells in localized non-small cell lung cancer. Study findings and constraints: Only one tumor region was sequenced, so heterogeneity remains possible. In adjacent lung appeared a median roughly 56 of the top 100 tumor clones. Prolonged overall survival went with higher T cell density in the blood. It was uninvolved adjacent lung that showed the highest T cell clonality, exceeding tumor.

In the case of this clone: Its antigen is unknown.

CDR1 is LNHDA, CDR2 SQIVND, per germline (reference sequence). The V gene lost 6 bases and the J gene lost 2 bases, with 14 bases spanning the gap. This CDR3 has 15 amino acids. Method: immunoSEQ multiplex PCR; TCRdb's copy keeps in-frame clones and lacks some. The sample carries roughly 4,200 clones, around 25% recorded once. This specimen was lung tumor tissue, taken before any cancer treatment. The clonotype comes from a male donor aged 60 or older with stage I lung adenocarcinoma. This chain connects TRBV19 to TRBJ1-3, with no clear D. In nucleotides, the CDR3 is TGTGCCAGTAGACCAACGCCGGGAGCTGGAAACACCATATATTTT. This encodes CASRPTPGAGNTIYF.